This T cell receptor beta chain appears in the sequencing data of a study of blood T cell repertoires in COVID-19. About the research overall: Samples of COVID-19 (acute and convalescent) were obtained from the United States, Italy and Spain. The analysed material was cDNA or gDNA that came from T cells, B-cell-depleted T cells, or PBMCs.

Per the original methods: Reference gene primer amplification in the assay estimated nucleated cell counts. Using immunoSEQ multiplex PCR, the repertoire was profiled, and TCRdb retains in-frame clones only, with some absent. V and J calls and clone size are as listed in that table; D and trimming were resolved from the DNA. The sample includes hundreds of thousands of clones, 85% to 90% of them seen just once. The CDR3 runs 14 residues. V was pared by 6 bases and J by 1 base, with 11 bases between. CDR1 and CDR2 from the germline V gene are MNHEY and SMNVEV (reference sequence). The Seattle patients, enrolled during active infection, were followed longitudinally.

The receptor comes from a woman in her forties or fifties with COVID-19, enrolled during active disease. This rearrangement joins TRBV27 to TRBJ2-3, with D unresolved. Specimen: peripheral blood. The DNA of the CDR3 is TGTGCCAGCAGCCCATGGCACCGCACAGATACGCAGTATTTT. Its protein product is CASSPWHRTDTQYF.